Below, 9 T cell receptor beta chains from the same sample are listed, as sequenced in a study of shared T cell receptors in the human thymus. TCRdb keeps only in-frame clones here, not all; method: immunoSEQ multiplex PCR. The table lists hundreds of thousands of clones, 95% of them singletons. Sequencing was done on a sample of thymocytes. The receptors here all came from a human donor.

This chain uses TRBV28 with TRBJ2-5; 7 bases agree with TRBD2. Germline assignment: CDR1 MDHEN and CDR2 SYDVKM. The CDR3 loop spans 16 amino acids. Trimming at V came to 5 bases and at J to 2 bases, leaving 11 bases not matched to a gene. This CDR3 reads CASSDPSGPLQETQYF. DNA of the CDR3: TGTGCCAGCAGTGACCCTAGCGGCCCCTTACAAGAGACCCAGTACTTC.

The genes are TRBV7-2 and TRBJ2-7, with TRBD2 matching 12 bases. CDR1 is SGHTA, CDR2 FQGNSA, per germline. Trimming cost V 5 bases and J 2 bases; bases outside gene matches: 4. The CDR3 sequence is 15 residues long. CDR3 loop: CASSPLAGGAYEQYF. Here the CDR3 DNA reads TGTGCCAGCAGCCCCCTAGCGGGAGGGGCCTACGAGCAGTACTTC.

In nucleotides, the CDR3 is TGTGCCAGCAGGACCGGGACACTAGGCACAGATACGCAGTATTTT. It codes for CASRTGTLGTDTQYF. This sequence joins TRBV6-5 and TRBJ2-3, with D maybe TRBD1 (6 bases). Germline lookup yields CDR1 MNHEY and CDR2 SVGAGI. The CDR3 runs to 15 residues. V dropped 6 bases and J dropped 1 base, with 14 bases sitting between them.

This chain links TRBV5-4 with TRBJ1-1; 8 positions agree with TRBD1. This CDR3 is 13 amino acids long. Trimming removed 4 bases from V and 4 bases from J; junction bases left unmatched: 3. Germline V gives CDR1 SGHNT, CDR2 YYREEE (reference sequence). The CDR3 DNA reads TGTGCCAGCAGCGGACAGGGTACCACTGAAGCTTTCTTT. Translated, it gives CASSGQGTTEAFF.

V usage is TRBV5-1 and J usage is TRBJ1-2; D is possibly TRBD1 (5 bases). CDR1 and CDR2 (germline): SGHRS, YFSETQ. The CDR3 has 17 amino acids. The V gene lost 2 bases and the J gene lost 0 bases, with 17 bases spanning the gap. This chain's CDR3 is CASSFTGRHYTNYGYTF. The CDR3 DNA reads as TGCGCCAGCAGCTTTACGGGACGCCACTATACTAACTATGGCTACACCTTC.

This chain links TRBV10-3 with TRBJ2-6; weak D call: TRBD2 (5 bases). From germline, CDR1 is ENHRY and CDR2 SYGVKD. Trimming pared 6 bases from V and 0 bases from J, leaving 21 bases between. This CDR3 region has 19 residues. CDR3 residues: CAIRGDDDSTSSGANVLTF. The CDR3 DNA reads TGTGCCATCAGGGGAGATGATGATTCTACCTCCTCTGGGGCCAACGTCCTGACTTTC.

The V gene is TRBV2, the J gene TRBJ2-2; TRBD2 matches at 7 bases. With 4 bases clipped from V and 4 bases from J, the junction kept 6 bases outside the gene matches. This CDR3 contains 15 residues. Germline lookup yields CDR1 SNHLY and CDR2 FYNNEI. CDR3 in amino acids: CASSVGGSSTGELFF. CDR3 in DNA: TGTGCCAGCAGTGTCGGCGGGAGCTCCACCGGGGAGCTGTTTTTT.

V usage is TRBV5-1 and J usage is TRBJ1-1; unclear D gene. This CDR3 is built from 14 residues. V dropped 1 base and J dropped 1 base, with 8 bases sitting between them. Per the germline V gene, CDR1 is SGHRS and CDR2 is YFSETQ. CDR3 region: CASSLFQSNTEAFF. The CDR3 coding sequence is TGCGCCAGCAGCTTGTTTCAGTCGAACACTGAAGCTTTCTTT.

CDR3 sequence: CATSRDGVSPMNTEAFF. CDR3 bases: TGTGCCACCAGCAGAGATGGGGTATCACCTATGAACACTGAAGCTTTCTTT. V gene TRBV15 combines with J gene TRBJ1-1; the D is unclear. This CDR3 contains 17 residues. Germline V gene lookup returns CDR1 LNHNV and CDR2 YYDKDF (reference sequence). V was trimmed by 0 bases and J by 0 bases, leaving 14 bases between them.